Sequencing of this T cell receptor beta chain was carried out in a study of T-cell memory formation after mild COVID-19. CDR3 size: 15 residues. V lost 8 bases, J lost 0 bases, and 14 bases lay in between. Each CDR3 protein gets one entry after TCRdb re-called the 5' RACE reads with MiXCR. The sample has around 150,000 distinct CDR3 sequences, 9.5% to 13% seen once. Study conclusions and caveats: Nothing showed for sure that second-wave clones peaking on day 37 were SARS-CoV-2 specific. Contracting CD4+ clones lay largely in CM and EM, with CD8+ ones residing in EMRA. Day 15 to 85 contracting clones showed balanced CD4/CD8; day 15 to 37 expanders favored CD4+.

Worth noting for this clonotype: Its cognate antigen is unknown.

The sequence derives from a man between 18 and 29 years old who had mild COVID-19 (a few samples of this study predate the infection). Cell type and time point are not known. Sequences were obtained from PBMCs or a T cell subset sorted from them (not recorded which). This rearrangement joins TRBV12-3 or TRBV12-4 to TRBJ2-1; D might be TRBD1 (6 bases). The CDR3 protein is CASSQGPYSYNEQFF. CDR3 sequence (DNA): TGTGCCAGCTCCCAGGGGCCTTACTCCTACAATGAGCAGTTCTTC.